These 14 T cell receptor beta chains came from one sample sequenced in a study of PD-1 blockade in classical Hodgkin lymphoma. Some clones are missing from TCRdb's copy, which holds only in-frame ones; the method was immunoSEQ multiplex PCR. The data show some 50,000 clones, under 80% seen once. Time point here: cycle 4 day 1 (C4D1), after about 6 weeks of nivolumab. Each patient's relapse followed autologous stem cell transplantation, and brentuximab vedotin exposure varied. This specimen was peripheral blood mononuclear cells (PBMCs), taken before the fourth cycle of nivolumab. Receptors originate from a human donor with classical Hodgkin lymphoma.

The V call is TRBV19, the J call TRBJ2-7, with D uncertain. CDR1 is LNHDA, CDR2 SQIVND, per germline (reference sequence). The germline V and J ends were trimmed by 3 bases and 0 bases, with 9 bases remaining between them. The CDR3 is 14 residues long. The CDR3 protein is CASSIDLTSYEQYF. The CDR3 bases are TGTGCCAGTAGTATCGACCTTACCTCCTACGAGCAGTACTTC.

Points on this clone: Other DNA sequences from this sample encode an identical CDR3 as well. The chain joins TRBV14 to TRBJ1-2; the D gene is possibly TRBD1 (5 bases). CDR3 length: 14 residues. Deletions cut 5 bases from V and 6 bases from J, with 16 bases between. Germline lookup yields CDR1 SGHDN and CDR2 FVKESK. CDR3 coding DNA: TGTGCCAGCAGCGCAAGATATGGGGCACATGGCTACACCTTC. Amino acids: CASSARYGAHGYTF.

The V and J genes are TRBV9 and TRBJ2-3; D might be TRBD1 (5 bases). CDR3 length equals 15 residues. Looked up from germline, CDR1 is SGDLS and CDR2 is YYNGEE. Trimming stripped 1 base from V and 2 bases from J, with 11 bases between. Here the CDR3 DNA reads TGTGCCAGCAGCGTAATAGGACAAAACACAGATACGCAGTATTTT. Translation gives CASSVIGQNTDTQYF. Full variable domain (missing parts from reference TRBV9 and TRBJ2-3): DSGVTQTPKHLITATGQRVTLRCSPRSGDLSVYWYQQSLDQGLQFLIQYYNGEERAKGNILERFSAQQFPDLHSELNLSSLELGDSALYFCASSVIGQNTDTQYFGPGTRLTVL.

The V call is TRBV11-2, the J call TRBJ1-1; 8 positions match TRBD1. Germline CDR1 is SGHAT and CDR2 is FQNNGV. The CDR3 covers 14 residues. V lost 0 bases and J lost 10; bases outside the gene matches: 7. CDR3 nucleotides: TGTGCCAGCAGCTTAGACCGAATTACAGGGGGAGCTTTCTTT. Protein sequence: CASSLDRITGGAFF.

This clone was detected only a few times. The chain is built from TRBV28 and TRBJ2-1; 11 bases are shared with TRBD2. The CDR3 consists of 15 residues. The trim removed 6 bases at V and 9 bases at J, leaving 10 bases unmatched. The V gene's germline CDR1 is MDHEN and CDR2 SYDVKM. CDR3 protein: CASSPIAGGPVEQFF. Here the CDR3 DNA reads TGTGCCAGCAGCCCAATAGCGGGAGGGCCGGTTGAGCAGTTCTTC. Full variable domain (missing parts from reference TRBV28 and TRBJ2-1): DVKVTQSSRYLVKRTGEKVFLECVQDMDHENMFWYRQDPGLGLRLIYFSYDVKMKEKGDIPEGYSVSREKKERFSLILESASTNQTSMYLCASSPIAGGPVEQFFGPGTRLTVL.

The chain couples TRBV19 to TRBJ2-1, with TRBD2 matching 7 bases. The CDR3 covers 15 residues. Germline V lookup: CDR1 LNHDA, CDR2 SQIVND (reference sequence). V lost 3 bases, J lost 9 bases, and 11 bases stayed unmatched. CDR3 in amino acids: CASSILLGGRAEQFF. DNA of the CDR3: TGTGCCAGTAGTATTCTCCTTGGGGGGAGGGCTGAGCAGTTCTTC.

The V call is TRBV28, the J call TRBJ1-2; 8 positions match TRBD1. With 3 bases clipped from V and 4 bases from J, the junction kept 13 bases outside the gene matches. The V gene's germline CDR1 is MDHEN and CDR2 SYDVKM. This CDR3 contains 17 residues. The CDR3 DNA is TGTGCCAGCAGTTTCGGTCAGGGGGCGGCGGGAGGCTATGGCTACACCTTC. It codes for CASSFGQGAAGGYGYTF.

The chain joins TRBV11-2 to TRBJ2-2, with TRBD2 matching over 13 bases. CDR1 is SGHAT, CDR2 FQNNGV, per germline. CDR3 length equals 16 residues. Trimming took 5 bases from V and 4 from J; bases not matched to a gene: 4. The CDR3 protein is CASSPRLAGGTGELFF. DNA of the CDR3: TGTGCCAGCAGCCCCCGACTAGCGGGAGGCACCGGGGAGCTGTTTTTT. Full variable domain (outside the CDR3, taken from reference TRBV11-2 and TRBJ2-2): EAGVAQSPRYKIIEKRQSVAFWCNPISGHATLYWYQQILGQGPKLLIQFQNNGVVDDSQLPKDRFSAERLKGVDSTLKIQPAKLEDSAVYLCASSPRLAGGTGELFFGEGSRLTVL.

V and J are TRBV5-6 and TRBJ1-1, with a possible D match to TRBD1 (5 bases). Germline V gene lookup returns CDR1 SGHDT and CDR2 YYEEEE. The CDR3 totals 12 residues. V lost 0 bases and J 9 bases, leaving 9 bases between the germline ends. For the CDR3, the DNA is TGTGCCAGCAGCTTGGTACGGGGGAAAGCTTTCTTT. Protein sequence: CASSLVRGKAFF.

As DNA, the CDR3 is TGTGCCAGCAGTCTCCCGTCGGGGACTAATGAAAAACTGTTTTTT. It encodes CASSLPSGTNEKLFF. The chain couples TRBV28 to TRBJ1-4; D remains unclear. The CDR3 spans 15 residues. CDR1 and CDR2 from the germline V gene are MDHEN and SYDVKM. Trimming cost V 5 bases and J 2 bases, with 12 bases left between them. The full variable domain, in which reference TRBV28 and TRBJ1-4 provide the parts outside the CDR3, is DVKVTQSSRYLVKRTGEKVFLECVQDMDHENMFWYRQDPGLGLRLIYFSYDVKMKEKGDIPEGYSVSREKKERFSLILESASTNQTSMYLCASSLPSGTNEKLFFGSGTQLSVL.

The chain links TRBV6-4 to TRBJ2-3; TRBD2 matches 8 bases. The V and J ends lost 6 bases and 0 bases, in that order; junction bases with no gene match: 5. The germline CDR1 and CDR2 sequences are MRHNA and SNTAGT. The CDR3 length is 15 residues. CDR3 region: CASRPTSASTDTQYF. The CDR3 coding sequence is TGTGCCAGCAGACCGACTAGCGCAAGCACAGATACGCAGTATTTT.

This sequence joins TRBV2 and TRBJ1-1; D may be TRBD1 (6 bases). The CDR3 is 17 amino acids. CDR1 is SNHLY, CDR2 FYNNEI, per germline. Deletions cut 3 bases from V and 0 bases from J, with 17 bases between. CDR3 bases: TGTGCCAGCAGTGATTTGTTGGGGGGCGGGTTGAACACTGAAGCTTTCTTT. Translating it yields CASSDLLGGGLNTEAFF. Full variable domain (missing parts from reference TRBV2 and TRBJ1-1): EPEVTQTPSHQVTQMGQEVILRCVPISNHLYFYWYRQILGQKVEFLVSFYNNEISEKSEIFDDQFSVERPDGSNFTLKIRSTKLEDSAMYFCASSDLLGGGLNTEAFFGQGTRLTVV.

The genes are TRBV28 and TRBJ1-4; D not resolved. V lost 5 bases and J lost 11, with 12 bases in between. CDR3 length: 12 amino acids. Looked up from germline, CDR1 is MDHEN and CDR2 is SYDVKM. In nucleotides, the CDR3 is TGTGCCAGCAGTCCGGAACCCAGGAAACTGTTTTTT. Protein sequence: CASSPEPRKLFF.

This clone was counted between two and nine times. This sequence joins TRBV5-6 and TRBJ2-7; D gene unclear. V lost 2 bases and J lost 2, with 5 bases in between. The CDR3 is 12 residues long. Germline values: CDR1 SGHDT, CDR2 YYEEEE. The CDR3 DNA follows: TGTGCCAGCAGCTTTCTAACCTACGAGCAGTACTTC. This gives the protein CASSFLTYEQYF.